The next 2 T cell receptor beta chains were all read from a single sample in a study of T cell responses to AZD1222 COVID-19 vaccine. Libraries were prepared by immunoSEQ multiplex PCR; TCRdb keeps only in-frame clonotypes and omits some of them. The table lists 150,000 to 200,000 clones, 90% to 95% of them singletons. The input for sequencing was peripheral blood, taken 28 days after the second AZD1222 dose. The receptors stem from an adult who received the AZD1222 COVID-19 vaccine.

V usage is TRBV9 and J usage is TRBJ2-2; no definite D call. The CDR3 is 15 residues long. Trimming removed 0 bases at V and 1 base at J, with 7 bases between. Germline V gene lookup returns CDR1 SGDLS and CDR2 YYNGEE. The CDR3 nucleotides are TGTGCCAGCAGCGTAGTCCCAGGGAACACCGGGGAGCTGTTTTTT. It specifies CASSVVPGNTGELFF.

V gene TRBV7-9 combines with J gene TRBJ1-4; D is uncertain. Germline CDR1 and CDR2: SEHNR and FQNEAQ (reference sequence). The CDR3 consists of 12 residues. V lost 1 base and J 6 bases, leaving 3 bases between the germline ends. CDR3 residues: CASSLGHEKLFF. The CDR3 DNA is TGTGCCAGCAGCTTAGGCCATGAAAAACTGTTTTTT.